This T cell receptor beta chain was captured in a study of response to subunit inactivated influenza vaccine. CDR1 and CDR2 from the germline V gene are LGHNA and YNFKEQ. V trimming: 5 bases; J trimming: 3 bases; junction bases outside the gene matches: 6. This CDR3 has 17 residues. TCRdb ran MiXCR on the RT-PCR reads and lists one entry per CDR3 protein. The sample lists 490,000 or so distinct CDR3 sequences, 6% to 9% occurring once. The source of this sequence is a man in his fifties or sixties who received an inactivated influenza vaccine. Sequencing was performed on PBMCs from blood, taken 23 to 25 months after vaccination. This rearrangement joins TRBV4-2 to TRBJ1-6; TRBD1 matches at 11 bases. The CDR3 spells CASSWGQGVNYNSPLHF. In DNA form, the CDR3 reads TGTGCCAGCAGCTGGGGACAGGGGGTAAACTATAATTCACCCCTCCACTTT.